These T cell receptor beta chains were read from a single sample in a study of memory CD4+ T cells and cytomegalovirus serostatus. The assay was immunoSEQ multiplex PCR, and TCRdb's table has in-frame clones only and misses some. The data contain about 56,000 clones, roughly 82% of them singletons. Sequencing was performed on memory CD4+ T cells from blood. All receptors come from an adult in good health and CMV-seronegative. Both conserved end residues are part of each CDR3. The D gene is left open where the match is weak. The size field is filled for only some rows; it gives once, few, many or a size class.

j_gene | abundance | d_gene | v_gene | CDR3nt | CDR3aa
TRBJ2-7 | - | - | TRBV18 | TGTGCCAGCTCCGTGACAGATTCCTACGAGCAGTACTTC | CASSVTDSYEQYF
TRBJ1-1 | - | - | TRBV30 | TGTGCCTGGAGCGTAAGGGCGGGCACTGAAGCTTTCTTT | CAWSVRAGTEAFF
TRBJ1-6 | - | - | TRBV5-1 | TGCGCCAGCAGCTTGGACACTGCGCCGTCACCCCTCCACTTT | CASSLDTAPSPLHF
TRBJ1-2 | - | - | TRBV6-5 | TGTGCCAGCAGTTATGGCAAAAACTATGGCTACACCTTC | CASSYGKNYGYTF
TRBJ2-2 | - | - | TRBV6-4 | TGTGCCAGCAGCCCGGGATTCACGAACACCGGGGAGCTGTTTTTT | CASSPGFTNTGELFF
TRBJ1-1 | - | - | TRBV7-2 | TGTGCCAGCAGCTCGTATACAGGGTACGGCACTGAAGCTTTCTTT | CASSSYTGYGTEAFF
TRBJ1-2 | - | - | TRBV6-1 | TGTGCCAGCAGTGAGGCCAGGAACTATGGCTACACCTTC | CASSEARNYGYTF
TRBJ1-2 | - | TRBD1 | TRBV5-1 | TGCGCCAGCAGCTCCGACAGGGTTAGCTATGGCTACACCTTC | CASSSDRVSYGYTF
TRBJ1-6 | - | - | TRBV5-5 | TGTGCCAGCAGCCCGGAACAGTATAATTCACCCCTCCACTTT | CASSPEQYNSPLHF
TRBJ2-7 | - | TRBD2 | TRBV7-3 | TGTGCCAGCAGCACGGGGACTAGCGGGGAGCAGTACTTC | CASSTGTSGEQYF
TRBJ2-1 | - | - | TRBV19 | TGTGCCAGTAGTATAAAGTCAGGGAGGAATGAGCAGTTCTTC | CASSIKSGRNEQFF
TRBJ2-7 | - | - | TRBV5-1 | TGCGCCAGCAGCTCGCTAGGAATGGTCTACGAGCAGTACTTC | CASSSLGMVYEQYF
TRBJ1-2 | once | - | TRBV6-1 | TGTGCCAGCACCACCGGGAGGAGCTATGGCTACACCTTC | CASTTGRSYGYTF
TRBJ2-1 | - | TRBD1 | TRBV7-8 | TGTGCCAGCAGCTTAGTGCAGGGGGTCAATGAGCAGTTCTTC | CASSLVQGVNEQFF
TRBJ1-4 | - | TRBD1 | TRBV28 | TGTGCCAGCAGCTCAGGGGGCAACTCTGGGAAACTGTTTTTT | CASSSGGNSGKLFF
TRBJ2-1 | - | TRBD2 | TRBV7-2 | TGTGCCAGCAAACCGGGGGGGTACAATGAGCAGTTCTTC | CASKPGGYNEQFF
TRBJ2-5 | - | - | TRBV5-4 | TGTGCCAGCAGCTTGCAGGGGTCGGAGACCCAGTACTTC | CASSLQGSETQYF
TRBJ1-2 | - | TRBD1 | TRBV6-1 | TGTGCCAGCACCAGACAGGGACCAGACTATGGCTACACCTTC | CASTRQGPDYGYTF
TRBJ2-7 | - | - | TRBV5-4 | TGTGCCAGCAGCTTGGCGGCAGGGATTCACCACGAGCAGTACTTC | CASSLAAGIHHEQYF
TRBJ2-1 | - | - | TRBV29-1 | TGCAGCGTTGAAGGCGGTCGCTCCTACAATGAGCAGTTCTTC | CSVEGGRSYNEQFF
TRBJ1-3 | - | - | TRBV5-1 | TGCGCCAGCACGCCCGACCGCTTCTCTGGAAACACCATATATTTT | CASTPDRFSGNTIYF
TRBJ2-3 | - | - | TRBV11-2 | TGTGCCAGCAGGCCTAACGTGGGGTCCCTGGAGACGCAGTATTTT | CASRPNVGSLETQYF
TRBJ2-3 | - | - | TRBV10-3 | TGTGCCGCAGGGGACTCGCAAGATACGCAGTATTTT | CAAGDSQDTQYF
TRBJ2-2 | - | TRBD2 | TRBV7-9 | TGTGCCAGCAGCTCAACTAGGCGGGGGTACACCGGGGAGCTGTTTTTT | CASSSTRRGYTGELFF
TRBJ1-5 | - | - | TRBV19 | TGTGCCAGTAGTACTCTTCATAGGGGATCAACACAGCCCCAGCATTTT | CASSTLHRGSTQPQHF